The clone carrying this T cell receptor (beta chain) came up a few times. Its target is not known. One end of the junction is discordant with germline, which a read error may explain. The source material, about 20-30 mg of unsorted bulk tissue, was used to co-extract RNA and DNA. Resecting the tumor surgically was how the patients' primary liver carcinoma was treated. The CDR3 is 11 amino acids. From germline, CDR1 is SQVTM and CDR2 ANQGSEA. TCR beta cDNA came from about 0.55 ug total RNA, primed with a constant-region primer. ARM-PCR, slightly modified, supplied the TCR beta libraries through three nested multiplex PCR rounds. The two initial PCR rounds, around 11 cycles each, used TRBV1-TRBV30 forward and C-beta reverse primers. Using its own MiXCR run on the multiplex PCR reads, TCRdb lists one record per CDR3 protein. The sample yields fewer than 250,000 distinct CDR3 sequences, around four fifths seen once.

This sample stems from a study of tumor-infiltrating lymphocytes in primary liver carcinoma. Findings of the study overall: Lesser overlap characterized tumor-adjacent and tumor-blood pairs relative to tumor region pairs. Found in all five tumor regions were only about 7.5-25% of top clones. Significantly greater top-250-clone fractions characterized tumors relative to blood (p = 0.039).

Sequenced sample: tumor tissue from primary liver carcinoma. The origin of this receptor is a man aged 35-49 years with primary liver carcinoma and hepatitis B virus infection. The rearrangement uses TRBV29-1 and TRBJ2-7, with D possibly TRBD1 on 6 matching bases. This CDR3 reads CNVEGGHEQYF. In DNA form, the CDR3 reads TGCAACGTTGAAGGGGGTCATGAGCAGTATTTC.